The rows below give T cell receptor beta chains drawn from one sample of a study of T cells in Graves' hyperthyroidism and ophthalmopathy. TCRdb re-called the multiplex PCR reads with MiXCR, one entry per CDR3 protein. The table lists roughly 380,000 distinct CDR3 sequences, under 20% of them singletons. Sequenced input: blood. The receptors were sampled from a woman between 18 and 30 years old with Graves' hyperthyroidism. Both conserved end residues are trimmed from each CDR3. The order of the fields is clone size, J gene, V gene, CDR3 protein. Clone size is stated in some rows and not others, as once, few, many or a class when expanded.

- | TRBJ1-2 | TRBV24-1 | ATSDGTGYGYT
many | TRBJ1-2 | TRBV28 | ASSSYREGAYGYT
few | TRBJ2-5 | TRBV5-1 | ASSLAGNQETQY
many | TRBJ1-6 | TRBV15 | ATSARDRLNNSPLH
many | TRBJ1-2 | TRBV2 | ASIRLGGKDGYT
many | TRBJ2-7 | TRBV12-3/TRBV12-4 | ASRTQGTYEQY
many | TRBJ1-2 | TRBV7-2 | ASSQNTGGYGYT
- | TRBJ1-1 | TRBV20-1 | SARRAGIKAC
many | TRBJ2-5 | TRBV7-3 | ARGGLASEETQY
many | TRBJ1-2 | TRBV6-5 | ASSYSPGGYT
once | TRBJ2-4 | TRBV3-1 | ASSPTGRDIQY
many | TRBJ1-1 | TRBV20-1 | SAREGQEEAF
many | TRBJ1-2 | TRBV29-1 | SVQTGGYGYT
many | TRBJ1-2 | TRBV9 | ASSLLPEGSYGYT
many | TRBJ1-2 | TRBV5-5 | ASSTQDGGYT
many | TRBJ2-2 | TRBV20-1 | SARDGGREDTGELF
- | TRBJ1-1 | TRBV12-3/TRBV12-4 | ASSGPGTVNTEAF
many | TRBJ1-5 | TRBV4-2 | ASSHLSSNQPQH
- | TRBJ1-2 | TRBV28 | ASSFLTGGDYGYT
few | TRBJ1-6 | TRBV12-3/TRBV12-4 | ASRETGGHSPLH
- | TRBJ1-3 | TRBV11-2 | ASSFRGQGNMGGGNTIY
many | TRBJ1-2 | TRBV7-2 | ASSLQGGSNYGYT
few | TRBJ1-2 | TRBV4-3 | ASSQDQAGRGYT
many | TRBJ2-3 | TRBV11-2 | ASSLRQYTDTQY
many | TRBJ1-1 | TRBV3-1 | ASSQGMRTEAF
many | TRBJ1-1 | TRBV2 | ASKEGLTPPTEAF
many | TRBJ2-7 | TRBV6-1 | ASSEGSGGLYYEQY
- | TRBJ2-7 | TRBV28 | ASSPLLAHTPYEQY
many | TRBJ2-2 | TRBV12-5 | ASGLVLGQGNGELF
many | TRBJ1-3 | TRBV2 | AGRQEAGNTIY
many | TRBJ1-1 | TRBV20-1 | SARDLTGLGTEAF
many | TRBJ1-2 | TRBV7-2 | ASSSLTGRDGYT
- | TRBJ2-5 | TRBV5-1 | ASSLVDPRQETQY
many | TRBJ2-7 | TRBV10-2 | ASGRQNYEQY
many | TRBJ2-7 | TRBV5-8 | ASRKVSYEQY
many | TRBJ2-7 | TRBV28 | ASSDRAPYEQY
many | TRBJ1-2 | TRBV20-1 | SARARDTYGYT